The clone carrying this TCR beta chain was observed a few times. Its antigen is not known. Using immunoSEQ multiplex PCR, the repertoire was profiled, and TCRdb retains in-frame clones only, with some absent. The top ten hold around 2.8% of the sample, which has about 16,000 clones, about 64% seen once. Stage II-IVA oral cavity squamous cell carcinoma was new and untreated by systemic or radiation therapy. No culture or expansion preceded analysis of these blood cells. The data were obtained in a study of neoadjuvant anti-PD-1 for oral cavity cancer. Study in general: Before surgery, most patients got three to four biweekly 3 mg/kg nivolumab doses.

Germline V gene sequence: CDR1 SGHRS, CDR2 YFSETQ. V lost 4 bases, J lost 6 bases, and 12 bases stayed unmatched. The CDR3 covers 15 residues. Whole-study results and caveats: Post-nivolumab, blood T cell clonality was significantly elevated in non-responders.

This specimen was PBMCs, taken before nivolumab (anti-PD-1) treatment. The TCR comes from a person aged 35-80 years with oral cavity squamous cell carcinoma. This chain uses TRBV5-1 with TRBJ2-7; TRBD1 matches 8 bases. The DNA of the CDR3 is TGCGCCAGCAGCGAAAACCAGGGGGCGCAGCGCGAGCAGTACTTC. Its translation is CASSENQGAQREQYF.